This TCR beta chain comes out of a study of OX40 agonist ivuxolimab in advanced cancers. Study summary: Participants, 80% to 90% male, averaged roughly 55 years of age, ranging from roughly 20 to 79.

Broader study findings: No antigen was identified for the clonally expanded peripheral T cells.

Clones were read by immunoSEQ multiplex PCR, and TCRdb kept only the in-frame ones, dropping some. The profile shows 20,000 to 30,000 clones, 75% to 85% of them singletons. As for this clone: Its antigen is as yet unknown.

This receptor was obtained from an adult with an advanced solid tumor such as melanoma, head and neck, liver or kidney cancer. The material sequenced was CD4+ or CD8+ T cells sorted from blood, taken in a trial of the OX40 agonist ivuxolimab.

CDR3: CASSLDLQGRNSPLHF. For the CDR3, the DNA is TGTGCCAGCAGCTTAGACCTACAGGGTAGGAATTCACCCCTCCACTTT. V is TRBV7-2 and J is TRBJ1-6, with a weak D call TRBD1 (6 bases). Between the trimmed V and J ends, which lost 1 base and 7 bases, there was a span of 14 bases. Germline V gene data show CDR1 as SGHTA and CDR2 as FQGNSA. The CDR3 has 16 amino acids. Variable domain in full (rest from reference TRBV7-2 and TRBJ1-6): GAGVSQSPSNKVTEKGKDVELRCDPISGHTALYWYRQSLGQGLEFLIYFQGNSAPDKSGLPSDRFSAERTGGSVSTLTIQRTQQEDSAVYLCASSLDLQGRNSPLHFGNGTRLTVT.